This is a list of T cell receptor beta chains from one sample in a study of blood T cells in healthy people across ages. In TCRdb, the 5' RACE reads were re-called with MiXCR into one record per CDR3 protein. Here the sample spans about 930,000 distinct CDR3 sequences, 25% to 30% being singletons. This sample was also put to use in a study of T cells of mothers and their children.

Sequencing used blood. The source is a woman aged 40 to 55 in good health. CDR3s include the opening cysteine and the closing phenylalanine or tryptophan. Fields, in order: D gene, V gene, CDR3 protein. D genes are given only for firm matches.

>TRBD1|TRBV4-3
CASSQDENRGVGKLFF
>TRBD2|TRBV10-3
CAISGQAGGPPDTQYF
>.|TRBV15
CATSGGQRNEQFF
>TRBD1|TRBV5-1
CASSSGQGFDAFF
>.|TRBV30
CAWKEGNQPQHF
>.|TRBV28
CASTRDLNSPLHF
>.|TRBV7-9
CASSTHGGDEKLFF
>.|TRBV29-1
CSVEDRVTLNEQYF
>TRBD2|TRBV27
CASSSPRAGGYNEQFF
>TRBD1|TRBV7-2
CATPFWQGATNTGELFF
>TRBD2|TRBV4-1
CASSQDNRLAGPNGQYF
>.|TRBV30
CAWSSGAVYEQYF
>TRBD2|TRBV7-2
CASSARDYQFF
>TRBD1|TRBV9
CASSPRGQGALNEQFF